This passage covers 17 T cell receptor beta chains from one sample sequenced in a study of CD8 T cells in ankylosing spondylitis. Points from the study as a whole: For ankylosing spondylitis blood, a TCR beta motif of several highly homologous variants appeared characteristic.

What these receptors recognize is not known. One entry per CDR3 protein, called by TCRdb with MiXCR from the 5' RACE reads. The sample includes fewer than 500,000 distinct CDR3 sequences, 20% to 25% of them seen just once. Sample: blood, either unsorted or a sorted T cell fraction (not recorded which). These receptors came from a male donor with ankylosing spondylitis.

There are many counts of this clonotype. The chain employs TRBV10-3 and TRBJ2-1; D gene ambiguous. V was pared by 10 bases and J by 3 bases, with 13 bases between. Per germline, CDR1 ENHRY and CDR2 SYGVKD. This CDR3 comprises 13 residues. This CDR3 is CASSKDNYNEQFF. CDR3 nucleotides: TGTGCCAGCTCTAAAGACAACTACAATGAGCAGTTCTTC.

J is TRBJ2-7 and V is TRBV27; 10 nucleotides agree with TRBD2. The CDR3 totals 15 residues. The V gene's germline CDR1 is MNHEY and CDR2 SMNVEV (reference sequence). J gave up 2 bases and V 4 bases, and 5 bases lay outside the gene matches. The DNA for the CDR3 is TGTGCCAGCAGTTCTCTAGCGGGAGCGGCCTACGAGCAGTACTTC. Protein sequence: CASSSLAGAAYEQYF.

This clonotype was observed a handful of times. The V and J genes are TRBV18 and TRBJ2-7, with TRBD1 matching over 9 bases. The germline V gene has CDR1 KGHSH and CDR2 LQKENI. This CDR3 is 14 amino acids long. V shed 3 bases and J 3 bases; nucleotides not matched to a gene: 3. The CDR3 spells CASSPRDRVYEQYF. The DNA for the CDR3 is TGTGCCAGCTCACCCCGGGACAGGGTCTACGAGCAGTACTTC.

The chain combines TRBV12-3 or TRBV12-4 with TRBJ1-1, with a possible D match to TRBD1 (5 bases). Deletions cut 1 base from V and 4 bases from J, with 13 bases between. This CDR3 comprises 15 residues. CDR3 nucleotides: TGTGCCAGCAGTTTAGTGGCAGGGCGAGGCACTGAAGCTTTCTTT. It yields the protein CASSLVAGRGTEAFF.

The CDR3 DNA follows: TGTGCCAGCAGTGAACGACTTAACAATGAGCAGTTCTTC. Translation gives CASSERLNNEQFF. The chain is built from TRBV2 and TRBJ2-1; no definite D call. The V and J ends lost 2 bases and 5 bases respectively, with 7 bases between them. This CDR3 has 13 amino acids. Germline assignment: CDR1 SNHLY and CDR2 FYNNEI.

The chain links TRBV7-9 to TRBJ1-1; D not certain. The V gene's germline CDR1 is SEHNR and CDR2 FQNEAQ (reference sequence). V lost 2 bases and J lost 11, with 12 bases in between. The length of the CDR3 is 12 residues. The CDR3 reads CASSLLSSEAFF. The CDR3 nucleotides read TGTGCCAGCAGCTTATTATCTTCAGAGGCTTTCTTT.

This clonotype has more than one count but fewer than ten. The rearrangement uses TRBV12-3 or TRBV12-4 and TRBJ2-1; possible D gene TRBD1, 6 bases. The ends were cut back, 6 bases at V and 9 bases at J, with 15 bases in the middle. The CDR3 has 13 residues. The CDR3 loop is CASSSDRPGEQFF. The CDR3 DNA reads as TGTGCCAGCAGCTCCGACAGGCCGGGTGAGCAGTTCTTC.

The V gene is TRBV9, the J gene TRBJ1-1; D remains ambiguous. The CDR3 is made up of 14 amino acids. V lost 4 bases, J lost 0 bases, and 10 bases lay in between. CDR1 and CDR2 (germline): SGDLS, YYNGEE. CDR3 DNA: TGTGCCAGCAGCCCCCGTTCTGTGAACACTGAAGCTTTCTTT. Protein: CASSPRSVNTEAFF.

CDR3 sequence: CASGERSTDTQYF. In DNA, the CDR3 is TGTGCGTCGGGGGAGAGGAGCACAGATACGCAGTATTTT. The chain has TRBV28 and TRBJ2-3; tentatively, D is TRBD2 (6 bases). The length of the CDR3 is 13 residues. Per the germline V gene, CDR1 is MDHEN and CDR2 is SYDVKM.

The CDR3 DNA follows: TGTGCCAGCAGCCACATAGGGGTTCCTGAGACCCAGTACTTC. Protein product: CASSHIGVPETQYF. J is TRBJ2-5 and V is TRBV14, with a tentative D call TRBD1 (5 bases). The germline V and J ends were trimmed by 3 bases and 5 bases, with 13 bases remaining between them. Germline V lookup: CDR1 SGHDN, CDR2 FVKESK. CDR3 length equals 14 residues. The full variable domain, rest sourced from reference TRBV14 and TRBJ2-5, is EAGVTQFPSHSVIEKGQTVTLRCDPISGHDNLYWYRRVMGKEIKFLLHFVKESKQDESGMPNNRFLAERTGGTYSTLKVQPAELEDSGVYFCASSHIGVPETQYFGPGTRLLVL.

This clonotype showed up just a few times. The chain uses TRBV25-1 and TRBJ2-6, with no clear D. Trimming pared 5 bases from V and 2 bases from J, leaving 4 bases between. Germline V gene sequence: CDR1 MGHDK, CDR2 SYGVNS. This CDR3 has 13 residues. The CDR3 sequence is CASSRPGANVLTF. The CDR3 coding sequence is TGTGCCAGCAGTAGGCCTGGGGCCAACGTCCTGACTTTC. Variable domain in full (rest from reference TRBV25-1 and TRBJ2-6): EADIYQTPRYLVIGTGKKITLECSQTMGHDKMYWYQQDPGMELHLIHYSYGVNSTEKGDLSSESTVSRIRTEHFPLTLESARPSHTSQYLCASSRPGANVLTFGAGSRLTVL.

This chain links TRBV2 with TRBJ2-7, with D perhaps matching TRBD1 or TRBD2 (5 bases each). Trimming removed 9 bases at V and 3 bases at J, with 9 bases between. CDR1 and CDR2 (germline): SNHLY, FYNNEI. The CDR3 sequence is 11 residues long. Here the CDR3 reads CARGTDYEQYF. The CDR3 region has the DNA TGTGCCAGGGGGACGGACTACGAGCAGTACTTC.

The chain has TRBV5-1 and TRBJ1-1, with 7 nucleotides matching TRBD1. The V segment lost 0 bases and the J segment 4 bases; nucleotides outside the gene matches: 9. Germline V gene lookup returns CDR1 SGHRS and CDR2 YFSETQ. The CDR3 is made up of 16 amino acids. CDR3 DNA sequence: TGCGCCAGCAGCTTGGGACAGGGTCGAGGGGGCACTGAAGCTTTCTTT. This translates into CASSLGQGRGGTEAFF.

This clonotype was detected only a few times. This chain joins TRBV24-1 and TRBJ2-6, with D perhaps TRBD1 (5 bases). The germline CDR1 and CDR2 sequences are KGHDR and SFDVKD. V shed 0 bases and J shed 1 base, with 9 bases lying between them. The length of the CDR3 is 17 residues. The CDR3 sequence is CATSDLPRASGANVLTF. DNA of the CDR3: TGTGCCACCAGTGATTTGCCCAGGGCTTCTGGGGCCAACGTCCTGACTTTC.

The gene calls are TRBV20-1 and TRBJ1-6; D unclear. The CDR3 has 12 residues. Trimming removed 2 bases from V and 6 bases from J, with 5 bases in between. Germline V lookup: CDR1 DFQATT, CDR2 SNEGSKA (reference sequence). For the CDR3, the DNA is TGCAGTGCTAGAAAGTTTAATTCACCCCTCCACTTT. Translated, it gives CSARKFNSPLHF.

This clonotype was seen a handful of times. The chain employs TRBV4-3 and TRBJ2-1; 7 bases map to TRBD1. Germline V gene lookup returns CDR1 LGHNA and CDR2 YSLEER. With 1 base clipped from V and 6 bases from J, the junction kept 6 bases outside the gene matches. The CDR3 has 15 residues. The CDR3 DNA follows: TGCGCCAGCAGCCAAGGTAGGGGGCTCGGCAATGAGCAGTTCTTC. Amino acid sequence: CASSQGRGLGNEQFF.

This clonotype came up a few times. The CDR3 nucleotides are TGTGCCACCAGACCGGGTGGGGGAGTGGCAGATACGCAGTATTTT. Residues: CATRPGGGVADTQYF. The rearrangement links TRBV2 to TRBJ2-3; TRBD1 or TRBD2 may be the D gene (5 bases each). The CDR3 consists of 15 residues. CDR1 is SNHLY, CDR2 FYNNEI, per germline. V was trimmed by 10 bases and J by 4 bases, leaving 21 bases between them. Complete variable domain (other parts from reference TRBV2 and TRBJ2-3): EPEVTQTPSHQVTQMGQEVILRCVPISNHLYFYWYRQILGQKVEFLVSFYNNEISEKSEIFDDQFSVERPDGSNFTLKIRSTKLEDSAMYFCATRPGGGVADTQYFGPGTRLTVL.